The 9 T cell receptor beta chains below come from one sample, sequenced in a study of OX40 agonist ivuxolimab in advanced cancers. The library relied on the immunoSEQ multiplex PCR assay. TCRdb provides this immuneACCESS table in a form limited to in-frame rearrangements. Some clones are lacking; in checked studies, under half of them reflect an unresolved V gene, and why the rest are absent is not known. Counted in this sample were about 100,000 clones; 85% to 95% of them appeared once. The ten most abundant clones make up about 0.49% of the sample. Material: CD4+ or CD8+ T cells sorted from blood, obtained in a trial of the OX40 agonist ivuxolimab. The receptor set was obtained from an adult with an advanced solid tumor such as melanoma, head and neck, liver or kidney cancer.

CDR3 sequence: CASSLTGTVILRTGELFF. CDR3 sequence (DNA): TGTGCCAGCAGTCTTACCGGGACAGTAATTCTCCGGACCGGGGAGCTGTTTTTT. J is TRBJ2-2 and V is TRBV27, with TRBD1 matching over 7 bases. V shed 5 bases, J shed 5 bases, and the junction held 17 bases outside the gene matches. The germline V gene encodes CDR1 MNHEY and CDR2 SMNVEV (reference sequence). The CDR3 contains 18 residues.

This chain joins TRBV29-1 and TRBJ2-1, with D possibly TRBD2 on 5 matching bases. Germline lookup yields CDR1 SQVTM and CDR2 ANQGSEA. Deletions cut 6 bases from V and 4 bases from J, with 13 bases between. The CDR3 is made up of 13 amino acids. The CDR3 region has the DNA TGCAGCGTATTACAACGAGGGTACAATGAGCAGTTCTTC. This codes for CSVLQRGYNEQFF.

This chain connects TRBV6-4 to TRBJ2-7, with 10 positions matching TRBD2. The CDR3 has 15 residues. With 7 bases clipped from V and 3 bases from J, the junction kept 9 bases outside the gene matches. Germline CDR1 is MRHNA and CDR2 is SNTAGT. This CDR3 reads CASKSGLADYYEQYF. CDR3 DNA: TGTGCCAGCAAGAGTGGACTAGCGGACTACTACGAGCAGTACTTC.

This chain joins TRBV5-1 and TRBJ2-5; D unresolved. V was clipped by 0 bases and J by 5 bases, with 8 bases between them. The CDR3 length is 13 residues. In germline, CDR1 is SGHRS, CDR2 YFSETQ. CDR3 in DNA: TGCGCCAGCAGCTTGGCCCATTGGGAGACCCAGTACTTC. Translation: CASSLAHWETQYF.

V usage is TRBV14 and J usage is TRBJ2-7; 8 bases map to TRBD2. Germline values: CDR1 SGHDN, CDR2 FVKESK. With V trimmed by 0 bases and J by 5 bases, 9 bases remained unmatched. The CDR3 runs to 16 residues. The CDR3 bases are TGTGCCAGCAGCCAAGATCAGGCCGGGACTAGTAACGAGCAGTACTTC. This sequence encodes CASSQDQAGTSNEQYF.

This chain uses TRBV28 with TRBJ1-2; D ambiguous. Germline V gene data show CDR1 as MDHEN and CDR2 as SYDVKM. CDR3 length: 14 residues. The V and J ends lost 2 bases and 0 bases respectively, with 7 bases between them. CDR3 nucleotide sequence: TGTGCCAGCAGTTTAAGCAGAGCTAACTATGGCTACACCTTC. Its translation: CASSLSRANYGYTF.

The rearrangement uses TRBV18 and TRBJ2-2; TRBD2 is a possible D gene (5 bases). The CDR3 is made up of 13 amino acids. V lost 6 bases to trimming and J lost 3 bases, with 8 bases between them. Germline values: CDR1 KGHSH, CDR2 LQKENI. The CDR3 bases are TGTGCCAGCTCCATGCGGGACACCGGGGAGCTGTTTTTT. The encoded protein is CASSMRDTGELFF.

This rearrangement joins TRBV7-2 to TRBJ2-1; D is unclear. Germline CDR1 and CDR2: SGHTA and FQGNSA. Deletions cut 1 base from V and 8 bases from J, with 6 bases between. CDR3 length equals 12 residues. The CDR3 sequence is CASSLVRHEQFF. The CDR3 DNA reads as TGTGCCAGCAGCTTAGTTCGGCATGAGCAGTTCTTC.

This clone was detected a few times. V usage is TRBV7-9 and J usage is TRBJ2-1; TRBD2 aligns across 10 bases. Per the germline V gene, CDR1 is SEHNR and CDR2 is FQNEAQ (reference sequence). The CDR3 is 17 amino acids. Trimming removed 5 bases from V and 1 base from J; junction bases left unmatched: 8. This chain's CDR3 is CASSPRGLANSYNEQFF. The CDR3 nucleotides are TGTGCCAGCAGCCCAAGGGGACTAGCGAATTCCTACAATGAGCAGTTCTTC.